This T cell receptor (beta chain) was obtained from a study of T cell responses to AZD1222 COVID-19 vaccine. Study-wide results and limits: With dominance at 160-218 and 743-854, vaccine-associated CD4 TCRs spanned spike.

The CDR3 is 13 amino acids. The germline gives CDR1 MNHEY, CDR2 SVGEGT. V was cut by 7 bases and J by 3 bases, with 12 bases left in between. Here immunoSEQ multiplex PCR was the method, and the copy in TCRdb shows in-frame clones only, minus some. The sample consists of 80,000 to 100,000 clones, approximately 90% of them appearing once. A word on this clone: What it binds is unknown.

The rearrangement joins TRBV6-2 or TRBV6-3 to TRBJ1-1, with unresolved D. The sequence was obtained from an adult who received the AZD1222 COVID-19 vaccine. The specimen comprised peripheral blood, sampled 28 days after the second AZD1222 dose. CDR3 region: CASNPRGDTEAFF. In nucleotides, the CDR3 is TGTGCCAGCAACCCACGGGGTGACACTGAAGCTTTCTTT.